What follows are 18 T cell receptor beta chains derived from one specimen sequenced in a study of blood T cell repertoires in COVID-19. The protocol was immunoSEQ multiplex PCR, while the TCRdb copy is restricted to in-frame clones and leaves out a portion. The table lists 140,000 to 150,000 clones, about four fifths of them singletons. The source material was peripheral blood. Source of these receptors: a human donor in a cohort sampled during active COVID-19.

This clone was seen only a few times. A read error may account for a junction end that differs from germline. This chain uses TRBV3-1 (or the pseudogene TRBV3-2) with TRBJ2-7, with 8 bases matching TRBD1. This CDR3 comprises 12 residues. Germline values: CDR1 LGHDT, CDR2 YNNKEL (reference sequence). CDR3 in DNA: TGTGCCAGCAGCCATATGGACAGGGCTCTTGACTTC. Amino acids: CASSHMDRALDF.

This clone was detected only a few times. The gene calls are TRBV4-3 and TRBJ1-2, with D hard to call. V dropped 3 bases and J dropped 8 bases, with 19 bases sitting between them. Looked up from germline, CDR1 is LGHNA and CDR2 is YSLEER. The CDR3 runs 15 residues. Here the CDR3 reads CASSQDVVLRGGYTF. The CDR3 DNA sequence: TGCGCCAGCAGCCAGGATGTCGTGTTGCGGGGAGGCTACACCTTC.

The chain carries TRBV5-1 and TRBJ2-6; D remains ambiguous. Between the trimmed V and J ends, which lost 3 bases and 1 base, there was a span of 8 bases. The CDR3 is 15 residues long. The germline CDR1 and CDR2 sequences are SGHRS and YFSETQ. CDR3 nucleotide sequence: TGCGCCAGCAGCTCCCGTTCTTCTGGGGCCAACGTCCTGACTTTC. Translated, it gives CASSSRSSGANVLTF.

The V gene is TRBV4-3, the J gene TRBJ2-3; D gene unclear. Deletions cut 4 bases from V and 0 bases from J, with 11 bases between. This CDR3 comprises 15 residues. The V gene's germline CDR1 is LGHNA and CDR2 YSLEER. CDR3 bases: TGCGCCAGCAGCCCCCTCTATGCTAGCACAGATACGCAGTATTTT. This gives the protein CASSPLYASTDTQYF.

This chain uses TRBV7-2 with TRBJ2-7; D unclear. Germline V gives CDR1 SGHTA, CDR2 FQGNSA. The CDR3 consists of 11 residues. Trimming shortened V by 5 bases and J by 2 bases, and 4 bases separated the two germline ends. CDR3 DNA sequence: TGTGCCAGCAGCGGGCCCTACGAGCAGTACTTC. This gives the protein CASSGPYEQYF. The full variable domain, with the rest looked up from reference TRBV7-2 and TRBJ2-7, is GAGVSQSPSNKVTEKGKDVELRCDPISGHTALYWYRQSLGQGLEFLIYFQGNSAPDKSGLPSDRFSAERTGGSVSTLTIQRTQQEDSAVYLCASSGPYEQYFGPGTRLTVT.

This chain joins TRBV6-1 and TRBJ1-5, with D possibly matching TRBD1 (6 bases). Germline V gene lookup returns CDR1 MNHNS and CDR2 SASEGT. CDR3 size: 17 residues. V lost 4 bases and J lost 2, with 18 bases in between. The CDR3 protein is CASSAPGGHSGNQPQHF. Here the CDR3 DNA reads TGTGCCAGCAGTGCCCCGGGGGGCCATAGCGGCAATCAGCCCCAGCATTTT.

This clone has a handful of counts. The V call is TRBV16, the J call TRBJ2-5, with D tentatively TRBD1 (5 bases). The CDR3 totals 14 residues. V lost 5 bases and J lost 5, with 15 bases in between. Germline CDR1 KGHSY, CDR2 FQNENV. CDR3 DNA sequence: TGTGCCAGCAGCTTACAAGGGGTCCGGGAGACCCAGTACTTC. Protein product: CASSLQGVRETQYF. Together with reference TRBV16 and TRBJ2-5, the CDR3 gives the full variable domain: GEEVAQTPKHLVRGEGQKAKLYCAPIKGHSYVFWYQQVLKNEFKFLISFQNENVFDETGMPKERFSAKCLPNSPCSLEIQATKLEDSAVYFCASSLQGVRETQYFGPGTRLLVL.

The chain combines TRBV18 with TRBJ1-4, with 7 nucleotides matching TRBD1. Germline V gives CDR1 KGHSH, CDR2 LQKENI. Germline trimming cut 3 bases from V and 10 bases from J; bases unmatched to any gene: 14. This CDR3 comprises 16 residues. The CDR3 DNA is TGTGCCAGCTCACCCCTTACCGGACAGGCGGCCGGAAAACTGTTTTTT. It yields the protein CASSPLTGQAAGKLFF.

This chain joins TRBV11-1 and TRBJ2-7, with 10 bases aligning to TRBD1. CDR3 length equals 15 residues. In germline, CDR1 is SGHAT, CDR2 FQDESV (reference sequence). V gave up 4 bases and J gave up 4 bases; unmatched junction bases: 7. Written as DNA, the CDR3 is TGTGCCAGCAGCTCCCGACAGGGGGCAAGGTACGAGCAGTACTTC. Translation: CASSSRQGARYEQYF.

The CDR3 is CASSLQGDEDEKLFF. The CDR3 coding sequence is TGTGCCAGCAGCTTACAGGGAGATGAGGATGAAAAACTGTTTTTT. This chain connects TRBV5-6 to TRBJ1-4; D may be TRBD1 (6 bases). The CDR3 totals 15 residues. Trimming left V 2 bases short and J 6 bases short, with 14 bases between. Germline CDR1 reads SGHDT; CDR2 reads YYEEEE. The whole variable domain, remainder taken from reference TRBV5-6 and TRBJ1-4, is DAGVTQSPTHLIKTRGQQVTLRCSPKSGHDTVSWYQQALGQGPQFIFQYYEEEERQRGNFPDRFSGHQFPNYSSELNVNALLLGDSALYLCASSLQGDEDEKLFFGSGTQLSVL.

This chain joins TRBV28 and TRBJ1-4; 7 bases are shared with TRBD1. Germline V CDR1 and CDR2: MDHEN, SYDVKM. The CDR3 length is 14 residues. J gave up 6 bases and V 6 bases, and 7 bases lay outside the gene matches. CDR3 amino acids: CASSRQGLDEKLFF. The CDR3 DNA sequence: TGTGCCAGCAGCAGACAGGGACTGGATGAAAAACTGTTTTTT.

This clone turned up a few times. The rearrangement joins TRBV5-8 to TRBJ2-2; 13 positions agree with TRBD2. V shed 1 base and J 6 bases; nucleotides not matched to a gene: 3. Germline CDR1 reads SGHTS; CDR2 reads YDEGEE. The CDR3 covers 16 residues. This CDR3 is CASSLPGLAGAGELFF. Written as DNA, the CDR3 is TGTGCCAGCAGCTTGCCTGGACTAGCGGGAGCCGGGGAGCTGTTTTTT.

This chain links TRBV29-1 with TRBJ2-7; TRBD2 agrees at 11 bases. The germline V gene encodes CDR1 SQVTM and CDR2 ANQGSEA. V lost 6 bases to trimming and J lost 0 bases; unmatched junction nucleotides: 7. There are 15 residues in the CDR3. The CDR3: CSVAPGTSGSYEQYF. DNA of the CDR3: TGCAGCGTGGCCCCCGGGACTAGCGGCTCCTACGAGCAGTACTTC.

The chain joins TRBV2 to TRBJ2-2, with TRBD1 matching over 10 bases. V lost 7 bases to trimming and J lost 5 bases; unmatched junction nucleotides: 4. This CDR3 comprises 14 residues. Germline lookup yields CDR1 SNHLY and CDR2 FYNNEI. CDR3 sequence (DNA): TGTGCCAGCACTCGGGACAGGGGTACCGGGGAGCTGTTTTTT. This gives the protein CASTRDRGTGELFF.

This clone has a single count. The genes are TRBV9 and TRBJ2-3; D is uncertain. CDR1 is SGDLS, CDR2 YYNGEE, per germline. The CDR3 contains 15 residues. Trimming shortened V by 4 bases and J by 0 bases, and 12 bases separated the two germline ends. CDR3 sequence (DNA): TGTGCCAGCAGCCCTACAGCATCTAGCACAGATACGCAGTATTTT. Protein: CASSPTASSTDTQYF.

The V call is TRBV6-2 or TRBV6-3, the J call TRBJ2-2; weak D call: TRBD2 (5 bases). The germline V gene encodes CDR1 MNHEY and CDR2 SVGEGT. V shed 6 bases and J shed 5 bases, with 16 bases lying between them. This CDR3 is built from 15 residues. CDR3 DNA: TGTGCCAGCAGCGAATGGACTGCCAGTACCGGGGAGCTGTTTTTT. Its protein is CASSEWTASTGELFF.

The table lists this clone with a few counts. CDR3 protein: CASSQGTGDGYTF. DNA of the CDR3: TGTGCCAGCAGCCAAGGCACAGGGGATGGCTACACCTTC. The rearrangement links TRBV3-1 (or the pseudogene TRBV3-2) to TRBJ1-2; TRBD1 matches 7 bases. The CDR3 runs 13 residues. Per the germline V gene, CDR1 is LGHDT and CDR2 is YNNKEL (reference sequence). The V gene end was trimmed by 1 base and the J gene end by 6 bases; junction bases not matched to a gene: 2.

This clone was detected only a few times. The chain couples TRBV6-5 to TRBJ2-3; D is undetermined. With 2 bases removed from V and 8 bases from J, the gap between germline ends came to 14 bases. CDR1 is MNHEY and CDR2 is SVGAGI in the germline V gene. The CDR3 runs 14 residues. CDR3 protein: CASSYGLPLGTQYF. CDR3 DNA: TGTGCCAGCAGTTACGGGCTACCCTTGGGTACGCAGTATTTT.